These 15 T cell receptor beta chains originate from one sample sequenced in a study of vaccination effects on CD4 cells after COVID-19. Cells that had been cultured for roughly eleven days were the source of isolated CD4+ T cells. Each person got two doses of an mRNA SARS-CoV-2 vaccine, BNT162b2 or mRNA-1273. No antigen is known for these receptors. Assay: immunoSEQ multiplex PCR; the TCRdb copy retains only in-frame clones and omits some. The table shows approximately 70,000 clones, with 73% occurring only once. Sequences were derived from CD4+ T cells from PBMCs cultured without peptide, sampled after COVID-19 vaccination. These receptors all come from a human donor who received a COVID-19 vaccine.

The CDR3 DNA reads TGTGCCAGCAGCTTCGGCAGGGGGCGGCGGGGCTACACCTTC. This codes for CASSFGRGRRGYTF. This chain joins TRBV7-2 and TRBJ1-2; 8 bases match TRBD1. CDR1 is SGHTA, CDR2 FQGNSA, per germline. The CDR3 is made up of 14 amino acids. The junction had 8 bases not matched to a gene; V was cut back by 3 bases and J by 8 bases.

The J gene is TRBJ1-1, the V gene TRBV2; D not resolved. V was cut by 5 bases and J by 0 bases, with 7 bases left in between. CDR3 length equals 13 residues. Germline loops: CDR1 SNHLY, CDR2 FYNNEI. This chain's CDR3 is CASSKALNTEAFF. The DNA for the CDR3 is TGTGCCAGCAGTAAGGCCTTGAACACTGAAGCTTTCTTT.

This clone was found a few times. The DNA for the CDR3 is TGTGCCAGCAGCTTGGAAAGTCTTAGTCCACCCCTCCACTTT. Protein sequence: CASSLESLSPPLHF. This chain links TRBV5-5 with TRBJ1-6, with D hard to call. The V and J ends lost 0 bases and 11 bases respectively, with 12 bases between them. Germline loops: CDR1 SGHKS, CDR2 YYEKEE (reference sequence). The CDR3 has 14 residues.

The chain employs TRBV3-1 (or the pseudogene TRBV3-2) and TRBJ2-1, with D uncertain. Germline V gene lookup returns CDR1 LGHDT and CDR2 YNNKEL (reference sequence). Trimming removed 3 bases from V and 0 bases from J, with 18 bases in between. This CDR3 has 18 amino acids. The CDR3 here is CASSQNFDPSPSYNEQFF. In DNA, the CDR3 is TGTGCCAGCAGCCAGAATTTCGACCCCTCTCCCTCCTACAATGAGCAGTTCTTC.

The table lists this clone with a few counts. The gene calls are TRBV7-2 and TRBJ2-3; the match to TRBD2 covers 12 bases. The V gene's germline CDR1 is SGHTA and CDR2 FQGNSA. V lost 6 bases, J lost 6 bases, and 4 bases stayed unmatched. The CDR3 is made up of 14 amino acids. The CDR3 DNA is TGTGCCAGCAGACTAGCGGGGGGCCGGGATACGCAGTATTTT. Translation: CASRLAGGRDTQYF.

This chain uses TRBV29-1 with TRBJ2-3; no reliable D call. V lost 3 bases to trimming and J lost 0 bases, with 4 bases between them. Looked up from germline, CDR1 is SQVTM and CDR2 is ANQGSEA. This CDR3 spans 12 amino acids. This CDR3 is CSVDPSTDTQYF. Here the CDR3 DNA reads TGCAGCGTTGACCCAAGCACAGATACGCAGTATTTT.

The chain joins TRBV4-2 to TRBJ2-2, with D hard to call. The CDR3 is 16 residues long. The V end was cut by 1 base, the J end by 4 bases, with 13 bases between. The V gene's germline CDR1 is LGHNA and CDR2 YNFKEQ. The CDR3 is CASSQVFSSSTGELFF. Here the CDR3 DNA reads TGTGCCAGCAGCCAAGTATTCTCCTCTTCCACCGGGGAGCTGTTTTTT.

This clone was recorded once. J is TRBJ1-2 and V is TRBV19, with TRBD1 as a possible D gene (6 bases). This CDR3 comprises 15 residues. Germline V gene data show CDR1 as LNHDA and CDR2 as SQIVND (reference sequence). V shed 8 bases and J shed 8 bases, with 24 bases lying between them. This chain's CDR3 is CASDDRVGGAWGYTF. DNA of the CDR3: TGTGCCAGTGACGATCGAGTTGGGGGCGCGTGGGGCTACACCTTC.

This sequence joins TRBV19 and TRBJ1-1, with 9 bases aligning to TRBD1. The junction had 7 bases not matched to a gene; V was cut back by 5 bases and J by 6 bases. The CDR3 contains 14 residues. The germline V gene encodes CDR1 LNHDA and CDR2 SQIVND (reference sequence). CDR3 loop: CASSRDREESEAFF. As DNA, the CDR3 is TGTGCCAGTAGTCGGGACAGGGAAGAGTCTGAAGCTTTCTTT.

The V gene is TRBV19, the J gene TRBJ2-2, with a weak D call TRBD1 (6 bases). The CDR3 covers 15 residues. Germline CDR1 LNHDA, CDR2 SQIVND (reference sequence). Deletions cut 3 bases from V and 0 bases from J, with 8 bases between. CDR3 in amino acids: CASSITGPNTGELFF. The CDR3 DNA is TGTGCCAGTAGTATTACAGGGCCGAACACCGGGGAGCTGTTTTTT.

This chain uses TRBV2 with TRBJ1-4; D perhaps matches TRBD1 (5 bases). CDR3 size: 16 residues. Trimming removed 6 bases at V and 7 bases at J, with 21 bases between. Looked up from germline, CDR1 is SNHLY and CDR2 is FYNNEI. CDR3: CASSLRGGTGREKLFF. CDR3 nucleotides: TGTGCCAGCAGCCTGCGGGGGGGAACGGGGCGTGAAAAACTGTTTTTT.

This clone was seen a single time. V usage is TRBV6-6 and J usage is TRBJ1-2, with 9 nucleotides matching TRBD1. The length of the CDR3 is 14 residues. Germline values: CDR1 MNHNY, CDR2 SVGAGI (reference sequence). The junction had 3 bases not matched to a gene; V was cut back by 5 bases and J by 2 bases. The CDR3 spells CASSRTGENYGYTF. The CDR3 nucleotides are TGTGCCAGCAGTCGGACAGGGGAGAACTATGGCTACACCTTC.

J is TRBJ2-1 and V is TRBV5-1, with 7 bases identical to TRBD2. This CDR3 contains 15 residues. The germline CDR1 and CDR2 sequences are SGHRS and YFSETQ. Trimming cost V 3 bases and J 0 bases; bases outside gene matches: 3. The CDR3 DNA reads TGCGCCAGCAGCTATGGCGGGGGCTCCTACAATGAGCAGTTCTTC. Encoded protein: CASSYGGGSYNEQFF.

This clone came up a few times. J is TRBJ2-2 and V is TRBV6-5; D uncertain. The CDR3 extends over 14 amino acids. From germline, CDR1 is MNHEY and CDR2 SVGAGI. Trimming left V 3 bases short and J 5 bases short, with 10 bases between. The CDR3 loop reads CASSYDLRTGELFF. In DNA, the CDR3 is TGTGCCAGCAGTTATGACTTGAGGACCGGGGAGCTGTTTTTT.

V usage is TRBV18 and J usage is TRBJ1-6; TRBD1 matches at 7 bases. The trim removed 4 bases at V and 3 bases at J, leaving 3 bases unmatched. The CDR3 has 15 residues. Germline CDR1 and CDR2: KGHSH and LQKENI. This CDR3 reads CASSRDSDYNSPLHF. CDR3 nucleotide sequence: TGTGCCAGCTCACGGGACAGTGACTATAATTCACCCCTCCACTTT.